This paragraph covers one T cell receptor (beta chain) sequence. No antigen is known for it. This record belongs to a study of identical twins. Findings and limits, study-wide: Out-of-frame beta sequences exhibited a weaker degree of excess twin sharing. Out-of-frame alpha sequences common to twins exhibited a surplus of low generation probability.

The CDR3 spans 13 residues. The ends were cut back, 1 base at V and 11 bases at J, with 15 bases in the middle. Looked up from germline, CDR1 is SGHKS and CDR2 is YYEKEE (reference sequence). Each CDR3 protein is one row after TCRdb ran MiXCR on the 5' RACE reads. This sample has just under 650,000 distinct CDR3 sequences, with 7.1% found just once. The sample was also reused in another study, on yellow fever vaccine responses in identical twins.

This chain uses TRBV5-5 with TRBJ1-1; maybe TRBD1 (6 bases). The sequenced sample consisted of PBMCs. This clonotype originated in a woman between 18 and 29 years old in good health. For the CDR3, the DNA is TGTGCCAGCAGCTTGCCTTACAGGGTGGGGGCTTTCTTT. The encoded protein is CASSLPYRVGAFF.